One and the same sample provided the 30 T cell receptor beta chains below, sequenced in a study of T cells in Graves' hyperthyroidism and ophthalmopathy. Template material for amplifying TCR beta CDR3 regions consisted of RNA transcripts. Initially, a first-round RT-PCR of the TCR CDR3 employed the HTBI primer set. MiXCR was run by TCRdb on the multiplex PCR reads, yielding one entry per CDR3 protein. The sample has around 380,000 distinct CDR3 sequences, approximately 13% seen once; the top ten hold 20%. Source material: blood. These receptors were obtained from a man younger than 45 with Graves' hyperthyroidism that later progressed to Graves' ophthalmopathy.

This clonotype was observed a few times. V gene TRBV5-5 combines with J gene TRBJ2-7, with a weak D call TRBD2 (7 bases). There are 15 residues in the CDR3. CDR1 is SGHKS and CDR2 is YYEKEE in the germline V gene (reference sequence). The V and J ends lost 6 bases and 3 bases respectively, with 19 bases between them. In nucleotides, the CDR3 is TGTGCCAGCACCCGAGCGCGGGGGCCCTACTACGAGCAGTACTTC. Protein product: CASTRARGPYYEQYF.

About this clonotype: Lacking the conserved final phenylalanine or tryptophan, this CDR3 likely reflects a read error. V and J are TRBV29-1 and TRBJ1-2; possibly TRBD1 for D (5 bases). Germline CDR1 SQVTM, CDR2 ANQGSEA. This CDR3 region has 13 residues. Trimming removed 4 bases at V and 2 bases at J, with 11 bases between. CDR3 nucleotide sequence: TGCAGCGTTGCTTCACAGGCGAACTATGGCTACACCTCC. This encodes CSVASQANYGYTS.

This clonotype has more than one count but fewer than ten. The CDR3 loop reads CASSNGQGKGAYEQYF. CDR3 nucleotide sequence: TGTGCCAGCAGCAATGGACAGGGGAAAGGAGCCTACGAGCAGTACTTC. This chain connects TRBV7-9 to TRBJ2-7; 9 bases are shared with TRBD1. From germline, CDR1 is SEHNR and CDR2 FQNEAQ (reference sequence). CDR3 length equals 16 residues. V trimming: 5 bases; J trimming: 2 bases; junction bases outside the gene matches: 10.

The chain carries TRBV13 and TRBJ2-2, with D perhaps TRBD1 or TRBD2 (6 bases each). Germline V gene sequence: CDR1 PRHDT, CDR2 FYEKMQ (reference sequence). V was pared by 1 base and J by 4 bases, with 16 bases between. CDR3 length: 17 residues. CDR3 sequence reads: CASSLEGTGTSTGELFF. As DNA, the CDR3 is TGTGCCAGCAGCTTAGAGGGTACAGGGACTTCCACCGGGGAGCTGTTTTTT.

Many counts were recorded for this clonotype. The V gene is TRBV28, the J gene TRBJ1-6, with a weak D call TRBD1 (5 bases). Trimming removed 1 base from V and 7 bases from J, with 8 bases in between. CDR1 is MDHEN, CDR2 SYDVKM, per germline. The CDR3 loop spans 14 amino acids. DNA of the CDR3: TGTGCCAGCAGTTTATCCGGGACCAATTCACCCCTCCACTTT. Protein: CASSLSGTNSPLHF.

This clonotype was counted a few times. CDR3: CASIQGRLGTEAFF. In nucleotides, the CDR3 is TGTGCCAGTATTCAGGGGCGCTTGGGCACTGAAGCTTTCTTT. The chain recombines TRBV19 with TRBJ1-1, with D tentatively TRBD1 (6 bases). The CDR3 is 14 residues long. The germline gives CDR1 LNHDA, CDR2 SQIVND (reference sequence). The V gene lost 7 bases and the J gene lost 4 bases, with 16 bases spanning the gap.

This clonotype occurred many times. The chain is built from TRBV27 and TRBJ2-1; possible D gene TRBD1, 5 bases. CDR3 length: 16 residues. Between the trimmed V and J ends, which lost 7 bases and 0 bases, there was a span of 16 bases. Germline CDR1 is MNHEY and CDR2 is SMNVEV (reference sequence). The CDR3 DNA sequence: TGTGCCAGCAAAATCCAGGGTGGTGGCTCCTACAATGAGCAGTTCTTC. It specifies CASKIQGGGSYNEQFF.

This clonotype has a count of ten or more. CDR3 sequence: CASSSGQIYGYTF. CDR3 DNA: TGTGCCAGCAGTTCGGGACAGATTTATGGCTACACCTTC. V and J are TRBV12-3 or TRBV12-4 and TRBJ1-2; the match to TRBD1 covers 7 bases. With V trimmed by 4 bases and J by 5 bases, 4 bases remained unmatched. This CDR3 is 13 amino acids long.

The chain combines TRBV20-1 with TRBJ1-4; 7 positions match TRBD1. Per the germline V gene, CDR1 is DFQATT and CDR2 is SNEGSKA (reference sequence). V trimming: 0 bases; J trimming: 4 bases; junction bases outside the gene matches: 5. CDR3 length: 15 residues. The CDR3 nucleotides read TGCAGTGCTAGAGATCTGCGACAGGGTAATGAAAAACTGTTTTTT. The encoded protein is CSARDLRQGNEKLFF.

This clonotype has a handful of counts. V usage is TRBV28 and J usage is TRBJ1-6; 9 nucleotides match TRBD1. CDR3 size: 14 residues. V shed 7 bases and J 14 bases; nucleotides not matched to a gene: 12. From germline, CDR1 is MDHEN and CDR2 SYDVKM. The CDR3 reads CASIEQGASRALHF. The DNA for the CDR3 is TGTGCCAGCATCGAACAGGGGGCCTCTCGGGCCCTCCACTTT. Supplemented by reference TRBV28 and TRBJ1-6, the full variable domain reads DVKVTQSSRYLVKRTGEKVFLECVQDMDHENMFWYRQDPGLGLRLIYFSYDVKMKEKGDIPEGYSVSREKKERFSLILESASTNQTSMYLCASIEQGASRALHFGNGTRLTVT.

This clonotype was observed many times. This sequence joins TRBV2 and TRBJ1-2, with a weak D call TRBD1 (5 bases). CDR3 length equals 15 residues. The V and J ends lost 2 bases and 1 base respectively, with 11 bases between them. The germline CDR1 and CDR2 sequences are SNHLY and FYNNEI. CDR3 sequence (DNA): TGTGCCAGCAGTGAAAGGGGCAACTATAACTATGGCTACACCTTC. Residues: CASSERGNYNYGYTF.

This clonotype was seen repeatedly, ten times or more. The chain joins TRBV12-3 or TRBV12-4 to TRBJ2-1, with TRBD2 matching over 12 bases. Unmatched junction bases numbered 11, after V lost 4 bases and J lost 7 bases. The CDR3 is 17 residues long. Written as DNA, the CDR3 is TGTGCCAGCAGTTCCCTCCTTACTAGCGGGGGGTCTAATGAGCAGTTCTTC. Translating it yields CASSSLLTSGGSNEQFF.

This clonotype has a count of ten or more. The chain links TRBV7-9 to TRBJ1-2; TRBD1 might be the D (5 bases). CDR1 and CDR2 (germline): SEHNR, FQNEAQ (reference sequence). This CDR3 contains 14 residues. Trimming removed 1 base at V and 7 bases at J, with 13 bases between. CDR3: CASSLESQGSGYTF. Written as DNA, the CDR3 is TGTGCCAGCAGCTTAGAATCCCAGGGAAGTGGCTACACCTTC.

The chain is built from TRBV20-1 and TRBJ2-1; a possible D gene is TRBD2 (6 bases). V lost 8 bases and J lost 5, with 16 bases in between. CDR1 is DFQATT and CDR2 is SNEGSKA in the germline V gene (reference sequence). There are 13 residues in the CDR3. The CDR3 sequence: CSIPGRTNNEQFF. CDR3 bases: TGCAGTATACCGGGACGGACTAACAATGAGCAGTTCTTC.

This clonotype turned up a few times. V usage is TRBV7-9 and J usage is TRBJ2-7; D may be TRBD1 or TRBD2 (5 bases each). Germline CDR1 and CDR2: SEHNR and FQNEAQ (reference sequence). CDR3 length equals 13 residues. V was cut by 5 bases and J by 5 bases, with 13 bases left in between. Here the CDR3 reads CASSEPGPNEQYF. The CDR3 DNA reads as TGTGCCAGCAGCGAACCGGGACCGAACGAGCAGTACTTC.

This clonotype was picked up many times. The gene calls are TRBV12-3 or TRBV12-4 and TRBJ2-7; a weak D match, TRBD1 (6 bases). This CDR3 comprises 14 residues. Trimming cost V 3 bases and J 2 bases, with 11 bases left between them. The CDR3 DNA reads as TGTGCCAGCAGTTTTCAGGGGACCCCCTACGAGCAGTACTTC. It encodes CASSFQGTPYEQYF.

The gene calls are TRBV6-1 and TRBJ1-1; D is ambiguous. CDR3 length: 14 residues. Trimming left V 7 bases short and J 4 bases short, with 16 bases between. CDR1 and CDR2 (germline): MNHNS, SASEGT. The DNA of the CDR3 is TGTGCCAGCATCGCCGTAGGGTACTCCACTGAAGCTTTCTTT. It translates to CASIAVGYSTEAFF.

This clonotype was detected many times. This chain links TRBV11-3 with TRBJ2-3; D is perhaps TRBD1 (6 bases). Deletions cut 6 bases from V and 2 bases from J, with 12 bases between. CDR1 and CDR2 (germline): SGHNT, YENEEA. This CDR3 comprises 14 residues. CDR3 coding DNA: TGTGCCAGCAGTTGGGGGCTACTCACAGATACGCAGTATTTT. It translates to CASSWGLLTDTQYF.

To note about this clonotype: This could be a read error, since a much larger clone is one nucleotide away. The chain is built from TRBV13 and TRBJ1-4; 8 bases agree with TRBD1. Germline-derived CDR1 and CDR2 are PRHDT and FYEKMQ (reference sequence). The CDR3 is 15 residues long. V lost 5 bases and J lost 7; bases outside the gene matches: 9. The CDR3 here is CASSIDRGSTEKLFF. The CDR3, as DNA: TGTGCCAGCAGCATAGACAGGGGCTCCACTGAAAAACTGTTTTTT.

CDR3: CASSYPHPTGGTGELFF. DNA of the CDR3: TGTGCCAGCAGTTACCCGCACCCTACAGGGGGGACCGGGGAGCTGTTTTTT. The chain has TRBV6-7 and TRBJ2-2; the match to TRBD1 covers 8 bases. TRBV6-7 is annotated as an ORF whose role is uncertain. Trimming at V came to 2 bases and at J to 5 bases, leaving 10 bases not matched to a gene. This CDR3 contains 17 residues.

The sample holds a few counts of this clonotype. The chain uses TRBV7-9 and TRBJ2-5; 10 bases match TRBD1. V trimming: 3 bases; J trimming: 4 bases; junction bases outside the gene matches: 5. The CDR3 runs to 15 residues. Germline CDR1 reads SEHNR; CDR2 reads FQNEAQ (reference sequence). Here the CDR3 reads CASSFGGTGVETQYF. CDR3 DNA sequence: TGTGCCAGCAGCTTTGGCGGGACAGGGGTAGAGACCCAGTACTTC.

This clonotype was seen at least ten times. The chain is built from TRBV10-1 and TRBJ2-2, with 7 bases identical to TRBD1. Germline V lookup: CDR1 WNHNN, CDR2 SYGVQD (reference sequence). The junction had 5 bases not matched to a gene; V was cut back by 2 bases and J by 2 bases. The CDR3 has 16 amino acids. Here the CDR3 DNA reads TGCGCCAGCAGTGAGAGGACAGGCCTTAACACCGGGGAGCTGTTTTTT. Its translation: CASSERTGLNTGELFF.

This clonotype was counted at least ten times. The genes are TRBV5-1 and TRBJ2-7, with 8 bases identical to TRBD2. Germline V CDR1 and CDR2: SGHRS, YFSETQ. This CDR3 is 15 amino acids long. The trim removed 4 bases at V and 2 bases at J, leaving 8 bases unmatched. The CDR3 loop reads CASSRGGLKAYEQYF. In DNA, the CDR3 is TGCGCCAGCAGCCGCGGGGGGCTAAAGGCCTACGAGCAGTACTTC.

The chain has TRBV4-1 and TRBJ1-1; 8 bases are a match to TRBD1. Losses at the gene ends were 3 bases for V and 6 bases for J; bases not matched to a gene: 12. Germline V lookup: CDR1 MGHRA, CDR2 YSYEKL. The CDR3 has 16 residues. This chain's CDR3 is CASSHPTGTGRPEAFF. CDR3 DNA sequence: TGCGCCAGCAGCCATCCAACCGGGACAGGCAGACCTGAAGCTTTCTTT.

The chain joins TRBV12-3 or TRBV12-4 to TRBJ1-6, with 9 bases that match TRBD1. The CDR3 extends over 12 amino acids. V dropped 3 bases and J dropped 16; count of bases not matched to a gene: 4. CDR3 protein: CASSFGTGFLHF. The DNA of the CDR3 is TGTGCCAGCAGTTTTGGGACAGGGTTTCTCCACTTT.

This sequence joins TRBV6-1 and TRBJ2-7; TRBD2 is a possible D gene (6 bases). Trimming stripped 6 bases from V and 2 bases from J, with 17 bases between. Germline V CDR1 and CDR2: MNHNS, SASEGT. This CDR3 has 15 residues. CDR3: CASRHKGLETYEQYF. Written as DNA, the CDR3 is TGTGCCAGCAGGCATAAGGGACTCGAAACCTACGAGCAGTACTTC.

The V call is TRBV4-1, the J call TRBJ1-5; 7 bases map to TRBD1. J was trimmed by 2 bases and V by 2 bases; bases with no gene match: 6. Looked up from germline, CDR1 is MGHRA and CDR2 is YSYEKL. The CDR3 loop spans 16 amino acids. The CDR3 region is CASSQWDSSGNQPQHF. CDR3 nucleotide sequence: TGCGCCAGCAGCCAATGGGACAGTTCGGGCAATCAGCCCCAGCATTTT.

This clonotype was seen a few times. CDR3 loop: CASSGGRAEKLFF. DNA for the CDR3: TGTGCCAGCAGTGGTGGCAGGGCTGAAAAACTGTTTTTT. This chain links TRBV2 with TRBJ1-4; possibly TRBD1 for D (5 bases). Germline V CDR1 and CDR2: SNHLY, FYNNEI. This CDR3 has 13 amino acids. With 4 bases removed from V and 7 bases from J, the gap between germline ends came to 10 bases.

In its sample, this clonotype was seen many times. As DNA, the CDR3 is TGTGCCAGCAGCCCTCACGTGAACACTGAAGCTTTCTTT. Its protein product is CASSPHVNTEAFF. This chain links TRBV11-2 with TRBJ1-1; D unclear. This CDR3 has 13 residues. The germline V gene has CDR1 SGHAT and CDR2 FQNNGV. V was shortened by 5 bases and J by 0 bases, with 7 bases between the two germline ends.

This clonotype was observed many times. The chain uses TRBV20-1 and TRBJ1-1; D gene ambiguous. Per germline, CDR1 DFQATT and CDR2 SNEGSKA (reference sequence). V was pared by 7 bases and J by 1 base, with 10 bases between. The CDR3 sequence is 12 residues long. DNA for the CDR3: TGCAGTGTATGGCAGCCGAACACTGAAGCTTTCTTT. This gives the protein CSVWQPNTEAFF.